This T cell receptor (beta chain) was sequenced during a study of cytotoxic CD8 clonotypes in ibrutinib-treated CLL. As for the study in general: Response sampling took place at median around 13 months of treatment, range 6 to 36. General study points: Clonality was higher at baseline than in age-matched healthy donors and tracked circulating CD8+ T-cell counts. Clonality was elevated at ibrutinib response and had returned toward baseline at progression. Public clonotypes were seen rarely and were contracted or stable on treatment.

The CDR3 spans 13 residues. V gave up 5 bases and J gave up 0 bases, with 10 bases separating them. The germline V gene encodes CDR1 GTSNPN and CDR2 SVGIG (reference sequence). Clones were sequenced by immunoSEQ multiplex PCR, and TCRdb holds only the in-frame ones, with some missing. The repertoire consists of about 120,000 clones, with 58% occurring once and the leading ten covering around 37%. This clone has just a few counts. Antigen specificity is unknown. The source of this sequence is a human donor with chronic lymphocytic leukemia. The chain uses TRBV30 and TRBJ1-2; D gene uncertain. The sequenced sample was PBMCs, obtained after 24 months of ibrutinib treatment. This CDR3 is CAWAPDANYGYTF. As DNA, the CDR3 is TGTGCCTGGGCGCCCGATGCTAACTATGGCTACACCTTC.